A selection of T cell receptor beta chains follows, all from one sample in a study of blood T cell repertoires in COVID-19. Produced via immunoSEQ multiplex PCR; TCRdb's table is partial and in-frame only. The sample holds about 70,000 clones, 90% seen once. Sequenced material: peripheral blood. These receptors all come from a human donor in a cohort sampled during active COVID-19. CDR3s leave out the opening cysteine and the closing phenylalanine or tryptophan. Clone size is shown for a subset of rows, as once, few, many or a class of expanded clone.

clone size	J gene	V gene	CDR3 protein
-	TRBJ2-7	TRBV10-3	AISGLGQGWEQY
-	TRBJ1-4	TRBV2	ASSEFSEKLF
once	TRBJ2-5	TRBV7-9	ASSLAWQQETQY
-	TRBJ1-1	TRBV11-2	ASSSTGTVYTEAF
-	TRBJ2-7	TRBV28	ASSLPGLARSSYEQY
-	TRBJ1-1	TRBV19	ASSRETEAF
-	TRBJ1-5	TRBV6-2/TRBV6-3	ASSTRQGNNQPQH
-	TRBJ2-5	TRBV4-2	ASSHGGGSEQETQY
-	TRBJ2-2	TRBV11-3	ASSLGVFGLAGELF
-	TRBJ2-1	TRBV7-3	ASSRGLAGAGNEQF
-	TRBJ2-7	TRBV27	ASSLGTRGQQY
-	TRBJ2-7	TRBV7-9	ASSSGTQLTYEQY
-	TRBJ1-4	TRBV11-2	ASSLEPGLRMELF
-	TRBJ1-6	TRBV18	ASSEQTGFNSPLH
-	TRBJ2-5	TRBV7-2	ASSSNRGGETQY
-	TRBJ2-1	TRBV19	ASSIAAPGGEQF
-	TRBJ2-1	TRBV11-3	ASSQGLAGYNEQF
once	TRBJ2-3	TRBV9	ASSVVGRRADTQY
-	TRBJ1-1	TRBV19	ASSMPDMNTEAF
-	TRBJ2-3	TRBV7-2	ASSLVVVGRGGHTQY
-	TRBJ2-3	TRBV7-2	ASSTASGDPDTQY
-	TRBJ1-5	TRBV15	ATSRGTGQPQH
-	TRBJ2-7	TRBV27	ASSPLRALSYEQY
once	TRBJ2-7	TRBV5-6	ASSLGPGSYEQY
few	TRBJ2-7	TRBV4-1	ASSQVRLAHGEQY
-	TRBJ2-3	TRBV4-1	ASSQIGGTRDTQY
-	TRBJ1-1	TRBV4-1	ASSRGTGEGTEAF
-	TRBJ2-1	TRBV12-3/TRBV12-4	ASSLDRGEQF
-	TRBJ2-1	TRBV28	ASSWLAGEYNEQF
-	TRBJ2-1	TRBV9	ASSVDLGVNNEQF
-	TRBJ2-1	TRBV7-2	ASSWTGNEQF
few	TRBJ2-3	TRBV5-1	ASSLDGRRSTDTQY
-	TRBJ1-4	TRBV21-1	ASSARDRALLHEKLF
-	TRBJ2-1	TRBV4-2	ASSQEFQRYNEQF
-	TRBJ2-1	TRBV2	ASGLYYNEQF
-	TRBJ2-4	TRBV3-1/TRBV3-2	ASGSGTSGFQY
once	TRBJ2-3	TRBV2	ASSAGWDTQY
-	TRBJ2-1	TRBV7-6	ASSLGSSGTYNEQF
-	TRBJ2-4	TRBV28	ASSTPGLSY
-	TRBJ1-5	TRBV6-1	ASSEGGYNQPQH
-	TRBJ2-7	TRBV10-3	AVVEADRGNEQY